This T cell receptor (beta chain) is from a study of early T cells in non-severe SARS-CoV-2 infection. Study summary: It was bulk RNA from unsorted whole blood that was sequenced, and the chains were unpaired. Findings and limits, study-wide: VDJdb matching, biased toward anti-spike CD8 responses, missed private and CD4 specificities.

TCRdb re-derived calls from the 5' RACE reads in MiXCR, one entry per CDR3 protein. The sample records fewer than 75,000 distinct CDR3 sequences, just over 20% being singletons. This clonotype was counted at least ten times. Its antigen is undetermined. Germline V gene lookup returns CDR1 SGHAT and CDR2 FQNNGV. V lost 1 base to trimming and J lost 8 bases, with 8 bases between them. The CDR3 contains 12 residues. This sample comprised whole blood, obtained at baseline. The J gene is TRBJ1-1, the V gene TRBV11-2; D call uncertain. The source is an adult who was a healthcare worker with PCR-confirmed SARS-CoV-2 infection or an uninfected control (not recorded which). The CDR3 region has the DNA TGTGCCAGCAGCTTAGGGTTAGGGGAAGCTTTCTTT. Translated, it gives CASSLGLGEAFF.